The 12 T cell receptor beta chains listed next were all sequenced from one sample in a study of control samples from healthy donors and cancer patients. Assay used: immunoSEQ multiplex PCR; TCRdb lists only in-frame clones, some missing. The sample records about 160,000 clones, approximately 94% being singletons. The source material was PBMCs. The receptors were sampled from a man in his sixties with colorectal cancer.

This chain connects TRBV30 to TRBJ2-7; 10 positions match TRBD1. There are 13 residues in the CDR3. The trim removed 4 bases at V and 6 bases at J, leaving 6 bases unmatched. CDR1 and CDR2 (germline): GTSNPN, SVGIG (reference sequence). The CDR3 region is CAWKGTGVAEQYF. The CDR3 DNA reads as TGTGCCTGGAAGGGGACAGGGGTCGCCGAGCAGTACTTC.

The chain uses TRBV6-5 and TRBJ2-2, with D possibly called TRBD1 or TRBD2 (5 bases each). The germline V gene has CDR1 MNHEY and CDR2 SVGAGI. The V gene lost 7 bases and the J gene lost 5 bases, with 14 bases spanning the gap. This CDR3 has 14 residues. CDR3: CASTPSGRTGELFF. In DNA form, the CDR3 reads TGTGCCAGCACCCCCTCGGGGCGTACCGGGGAGCTGTTTTTT.

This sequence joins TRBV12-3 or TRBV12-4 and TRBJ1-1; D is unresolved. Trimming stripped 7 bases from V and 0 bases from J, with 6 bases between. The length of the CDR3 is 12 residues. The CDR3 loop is CASKRVNTEAFF. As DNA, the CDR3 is TGTGCCAGCAAGCGGGTGAACACTGAAGCTTTCTTT.

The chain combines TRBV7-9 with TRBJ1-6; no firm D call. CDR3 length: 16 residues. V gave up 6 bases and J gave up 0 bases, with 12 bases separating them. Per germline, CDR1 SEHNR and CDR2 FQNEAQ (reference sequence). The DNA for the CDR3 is TGTGCCAGCAGTCTCAGGCCTAGCTCCTATAATTCACCCCTCCACTTT. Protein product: CASSLRPSSYNSPLHF. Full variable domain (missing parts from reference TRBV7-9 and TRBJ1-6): DTGVSQNPRHKITKRGQNVTFRCDPISEHNRLYWYRQTLGQGPEFLTYFQNEAQLEKSRLLSDRFSAERPKGSFSTLEIQRTEQGDSAMYLCASSLRPSSYNSPLHFGNGTRLTVT.

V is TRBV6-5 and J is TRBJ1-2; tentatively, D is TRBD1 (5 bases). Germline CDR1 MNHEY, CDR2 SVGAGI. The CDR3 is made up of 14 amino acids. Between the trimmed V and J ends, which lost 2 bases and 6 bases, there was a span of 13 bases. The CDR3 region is CASSYRPGYNGYTF. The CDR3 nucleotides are TGTGCCAGCAGTTACCGCCCAGGGTATAATGGCTACACCTTC.

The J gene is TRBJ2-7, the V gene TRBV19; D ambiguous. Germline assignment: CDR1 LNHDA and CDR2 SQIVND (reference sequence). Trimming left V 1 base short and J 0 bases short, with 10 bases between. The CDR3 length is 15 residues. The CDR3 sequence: CASSIALSSSYEQYF. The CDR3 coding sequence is TGTGCCAGTAGTATAGCCCTTTCGAGCTCCTACGAGCAGTACTTC.

CDR3 in amino acids: CASSAQVGGLPTEAFF. Written as DNA, the CDR3 is TGTGCCAGCAGCGCCCAAGTGGGGGGGCTACCTACTGAAGCTTTCTTT. This chain links TRBV5-5 with TRBJ1-1; tentatively, D is TRBD1 (6 bases). Per the germline V gene, CDR1 is SGHKS and CDR2 is YYEKEE (reference sequence). The ends were cut back, 4 bases at V and 5 bases at J, with 21 bases in the middle. There are 16 residues in the CDR3.

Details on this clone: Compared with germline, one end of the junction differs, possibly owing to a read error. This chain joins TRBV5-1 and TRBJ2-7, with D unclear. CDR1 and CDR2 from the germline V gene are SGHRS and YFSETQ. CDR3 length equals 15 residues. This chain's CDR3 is CANSLELAYSYEQYF. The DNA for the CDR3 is TGCGCCAACAGCTTGGAGTTGGCTTACTCCTACGAGCAGTACTTC.

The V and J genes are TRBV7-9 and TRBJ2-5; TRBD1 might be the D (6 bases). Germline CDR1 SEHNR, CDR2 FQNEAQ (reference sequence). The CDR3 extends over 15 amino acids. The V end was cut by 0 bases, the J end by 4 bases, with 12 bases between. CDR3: CASSLAGGRGETQYF. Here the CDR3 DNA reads TGTGCCAGCAGCTTAGCAGGGGGTAGGGGAGAGACCCAGTACTTC.

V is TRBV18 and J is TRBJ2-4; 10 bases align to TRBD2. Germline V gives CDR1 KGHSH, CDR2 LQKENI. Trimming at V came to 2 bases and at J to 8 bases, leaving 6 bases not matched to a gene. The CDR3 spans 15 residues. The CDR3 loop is CASSPSRTSGDIQYF. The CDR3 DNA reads TGTGCCAGCTCACCATCCAGGACTAGCGGAGACATTCAGTACTTC.

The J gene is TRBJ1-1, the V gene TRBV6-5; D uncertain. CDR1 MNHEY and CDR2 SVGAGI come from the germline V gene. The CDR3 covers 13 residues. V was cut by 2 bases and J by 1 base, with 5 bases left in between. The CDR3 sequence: CASSYQQNTEAFF. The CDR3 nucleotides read TGTGCCAGCAGTTACCAACAGAACACTGAAGCTTTCTTT.

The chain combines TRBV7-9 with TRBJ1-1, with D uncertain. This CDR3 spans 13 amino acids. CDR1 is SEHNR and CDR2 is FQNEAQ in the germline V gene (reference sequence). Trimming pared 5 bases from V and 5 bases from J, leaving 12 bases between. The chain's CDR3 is CASSTLSGTEAFF. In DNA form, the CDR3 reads TGTGCCAGCAGCACCCTCAGCGGGACTGAAGCTTTCTTT.